The subject of this entry is one T cell receptor (beta chain). What it binds is unknown. These data originate in a study of blood T cells in healthy people across ages. Study conclusions and caveats: TCR beta diversity was tightly associated with the proportion of naive T cells. When one million T cells were used, diversity estimates were thought to be underestimates. Without sorted subsets, naive and antigen-experienced compartments could not be conclusively compared. Among T cells, TCR beta diversity per million cells dropped roughly linearly as age rose.

Next came a second PCR, run for about 6 to 12 cycles, which used a sample-barcoded 5' primer along with a J-beta primer mix. TCRdb independently ran MiXCR on the 5' RACE reads; one entry per CDR3 protein. The sample includes about 510,000 distinct CDR3 sequences, approximately 26% of them seen just once. The CDR3 loop spans 13 amino acids. The V and J ends lost 7 bases and 6 bases, in that order; junction bases with no gene match: 4. Germline loops: CDR1 SQVTM, CDR2 ANQGSEA. Separately, the same data were catalogued under a study of T cells of mothers and their children.

This TCR derives from a boy aged 2 to 9 in good health. Sequencing was performed on blood. The rearrangement links TRBV29-1 to TRBJ2-1, with 12 bases that match TRBD2. The CDR3: CSASTSGSNEQFF. CDR3 nucleotides: TGCAGCGCTTCGACTAGCGGGAGCAATGAGCAGTTCTTC.